The 5 T cell receptor beta chains below come from one sample, sequenced in a study of shared clonotypes between healthy human individuals. The assay was immunoSEQ multiplex PCR, and TCRdb's table has in-frame clones only and misses some. Of about 490,000 clones in the sample, around 79% are singletons; the top ten hold about 12%. Sequencing was performed on PBMCs. All receptors come from a woman in her thirties or forties in good health. Some clones in this sample may be carry-over from other donors' samples.

Concerning this clone itself: A read error may be the cause here, since a much bigger clone is one base away. V usage is TRBV30 and J usage is TRBJ1-2; D is perhaps TRBD1 (6 bases). Germline assignment: CDR1 GTSNPN and CDR2 SVGIG (reference sequence). This CDR3 region has 14 residues. The CDR3 sequence: CAWSVLSGAGGCTF. CDR3 DNA: TGTGCCTGGAGTGTACTGTCGGGGGCGGGTGGCTGCACCTTC.

V and J are TRBV4-2 and TRBJ2-7; D may be TRBD1 (6 bases). The CDR3 covers 13 residues. V dropped 6 bases and J dropped 6 bases, with 15 bases sitting between them. Germline V CDR1 and CDR2: LGHNA, YNFKEQ. CDR3 sequence (DNA): TGTGCCAGCAGTCGGCTGGGGGCCAGCGAGCAGTACTTC. It encodes CASSRLGASEQYF.

In the case of this clone: A much larger clone differs from this one at a single base, so this may be a read error. The chain uses TRBV19 and TRBJ2-1; TRBD2 agrees at 7 bases. After removal of 4 bases from V and 12 bases from J, the junction contained 12 bases not matched to a gene. The CDR3 runs 14 residues. Germline values: CDR1 LNHDA, CDR2 SQIVND (reference sequence). CDR3 amino acids: CASSTPGLSYGQFF. CDR3 in DNA: TGTGCCAGTAGTACCCCGGGACTATCGTATGGGCAGTTCTTC.

The chain uses TRBV7-9 and TRBJ2-5, with D perhaps matching TRBD1 (5 bases). V was pared by 1 base and J by 5 bases, with 11 bases between. CDR1 SEHNR and CDR2 FQNEAQ come from the germline V gene (reference sequence). This CDR3 is 14 amino acids long. In DNA, the CDR3 is TGTGCCAGCAGCTTAGAAGGGGCCGGGGAGACCCAGTACTTC. Translated: CASSLEGAGETQYF.

This chain joins TRBV5-1 and TRBJ2-7; 10 nucleotides line up with TRBD1. Germline V lookup: CDR1 SGHRS, CDR2 YFSETQ. The CDR3 runs 15 residues. With 4 bases clipped from V and 5 bases from J, the junction kept 9 bases outside the gene matches. The DNA of the CDR3 is TGCGCCAGCAGCGAAGGGACAGGGGTTGTCCACGAGCAGTACTTC. This encodes CASSEGTGVVHEQYF.